This entry concerns a single T cell receptor beta chain. Its specificity is not known. The CDR3 is 14 amino acids. V lost 4 bases to trimming and J lost 2 bases, with 11 bases between them. Looked up from germline, CDR1 is SGHRS and CDR2 is YFSETQ. These data are taken from a study of blood T cells in healthy people across ages. Study results and limitations: One million T cells yielded diversity estimates that were considered underestimates.

In terms of origin and age, donors were healthy Caucasian individuals from Russia aged about 6 to 90. Each sample provided at least 6 micrograms of extracted total RNA. Combining a sample-barcoded 5' primer with a J-beta primer mix, a second PCR ran for roughly 7 to 11 cycles. Each cDNA was tagged by a template-switch adaptor containing 12 random nucleotides. TCRdb analysed the 5' RACE reads with MiXCR anew, one entry per CDR3 protein. The sample consists of about 1,400,000 distinct CDR3 sequences, around two fifths of them appearing once. Material: blood. This clonotype was obtained from a woman under 30 in good health. V is TRBV5-1 and J is TRBJ2-3, with D uncertain. CDR3 in DNA: TGCGCCAGCAGCGTGCCCGCGGACACAGATACGCAGTATTTT. As protein: CASSVPADTDTQYF.